Shown below are 14 T cell receptor beta chains from a single sample sequenced in a study of T cell responses to AZD1222 COVID-19 vaccine. Profiled with immunoSEQ multiplex PCR; TCRdb holds only in-frame clones, not every one. The table records more than 95,000 clones, 84% of them present only once. The sample in question was peripheral blood, obtained 28 days after the second AZD1222 dose. The origin of the receptors is an adult who received the AZD1222 COVID-19 vaccine.

This chain links TRBV30 with TRBJ1-6, with D perhaps matching TRBD1 (6 bases). Germline V gene data show CDR1 as GTSNPN and CDR2 as SVGIG (reference sequence). The CDR3 totals 13 residues. V was cut by 6 bases and J by 7 bases, with 13 bases left in between. The CDR3: CACQQGRNSPLHF. The CDR3 region has the DNA TGTGCCTGCCAACAGGGACGAAATTCACCCCTCCACTTT.

The chain recombines TRBV24-1 with TRBJ2-3; D not certain. Trimming stripped 0 bases from V and 2 bases from J, with 5 bases between. CDR3 length equals 14 residues. CDR1 is KGHDR, CDR2 SFDVKD, per germline. The CDR3 coding sequence is TGTGCCACCAGTGATTTGCACACCACAGATACGCAGTATTTT. Encoded protein: CATSDLHTTDTQYF.

The gene calls are TRBV27 and TRBJ2-1; D tentatively reads TRBD1 or TRBD2 (5 bases each). The CDR3 runs to 14 residues. Trimming cost V 3 bases and J 8 bases, with 14 bases left between them. Germline V lookup: CDR1 MNHEY, CDR2 SMNVEV (reference sequence). The CDR3 DNA is TGTGCCAGCAGTTTGGTAGGGGCTAGCCATGAGCAGTTCTTC. It is translated as CASSLVGASHEQFF.

In this sample, this clone turned up once. The V gene is TRBV7-3, the J gene TRBJ1-2; 8 bases agree with TRBD1. V lost 5 bases to trimming and J lost 3 bases; unmatched junction nucleotides: 5. There are 14 residues in the CDR3. CDR1 SGHTA and CDR2 FQGTGA come from the germline V gene. The CDR3 reads CASSVGQGDYGYTF. DNA for the CDR3: TGTGCCAGCAGCGTCGGACAGGGAGACTATGGCTACACCTTC.

The V gene is TRBV6-5, the J gene TRBJ1-2; 11 nucleotides align to TRBD1. Germline CDR1 MNHEY, CDR2 SVGAGI. V gave up 6 bases and J gave up 5 bases; unmatched junction bases: 8. There are 15 residues in the CDR3. The CDR3 spells CASRAAGTGGYGYTF. The CDR3 nucleotides read TGTGCCAGCAGGGCTGCCGGGACAGGGGGGTATGGCTACACCTTC.

This chain connects TRBV7-9 to TRBJ1-4; D is perhaps TRBD1 (5 bases). The V gene's germline CDR1 is SEHNR and CDR2 FQNEAQ (reference sequence). CDR3 length equals 14 residues. Trimming took 1 base from V and 7 from J, leaving 10 bases between them. CDR3 in DNA: TGTGCCAGCAGCTTAGAGGGACGGGGTGAAAAACTGTTTTTT. It translates to CASSLEGRGEKLFF.

The V call is TRBV5-1, the J call TRBJ1-1; D perhaps matches TRBD1 (5 bases). CDR1 and CDR2 (germline): SGHRS, YFSETQ. The CDR3 length is 13 residues. Trimming took off 5 bases at V and 3 bases at J, with 11 bases between the two ends. The CDR3 nucleotides read TGCGCCAGCAGACGGGGGGTAGACACTGAAGCTTTCTTT. The encoded protein is CASRRGVDTEAFF. Looking up the rest from reference TRBV5-1 and TRBJ1-1 gives the full variable domain: KAGVTQTPRYLIKTRGQQVTLSCSPISGHRSVSWYQQTPGQGLQFLFEYFSETQRNKGNFPGRFSGRQFSNSRSEMNVSTLELGDSALYLCASRRGVDTEAFFGQGTRLTVV.

This clone has more than one count but fewer than ten. The chain recombines TRBV10-2 with TRBJ1-5; weak D call: TRBD1 (6 bases). Germline CDR1 reads WSHSY; CDR2 reads SAAADI. Between the trimmed V and J ends, which lost 5 bases and 2 bases, there was a span of 10 bases. The CDR3 covers 14 residues. For the CDR3, the DNA is TGCGCCAGCAGTACAGGGTGGGGCAATCAGCCCCAGCATTTT. It codes for CASSTGWGNQPQHF.

The chain has TRBV3-1 (or the pseudogene TRBV3-2) and TRBJ1-4, with D perhaps matching TRBD1 (6 bases). Germline loops: CDR1 LGHDT, CDR2 YNNKEL (reference sequence). The CDR3 is 16 amino acids. Trimming shortened V by 3 bases and J by 7 bases, and 18 bases separated the two germline ends. The CDR3 DNA follows: TGTGCCAGCAGCCATTCCGGCGCCGGGGGGCGTGAAAAACTGTTTTTT. Translation gives CASSHSGAGGREKLFF.

This chain links TRBV2 with TRBJ2-7; TRBD1 matches 8 bases. CDR1 and CDR2 (germline): SNHLY, FYNNEI. The CDR3 consists of 15 residues. Trimming removed 2 bases from V and 2 bases from J; junction bases left unmatched: 5. CDR3 DNA sequence: TGTGCCAGCAGTGAAAGGACAGGGCGCACCTACGAGCAGTACTTC. Protein product: CASSERTGRTYEQYF.

The rearrangement links TRBV11-3 to TRBJ2-7; TRBD1 might be the D (6 bases). The CDR3 totals 14 residues. Germline V CDR1 and CDR2: SGHNT, YENEEA. V dropped 1 base and J dropped 0 bases, with 7 bases sitting between them. DNA of the CDR3: TGTGCCAGCAGCTTAGCAGGGGACTCCTACGAGCAGTACTTC. Translation gives CASSLAGDSYEQYF.

The chain carries TRBV5-6 and TRBJ2-2; no clear D gene. Germline-derived CDR1 and CDR2 are SGHDT and YYEEEE. Trimming removed 1 base at V and 1 base at J, with 2 bases between. The CDR3 loop spans 13 amino acids. This CDR3 reads CASSLWNTGELFF. CDR3 DNA: TGTGCCAGCAGCTTGTGGAACACCGGGGAGCTGTTTTTT.

The rearrangement uses TRBV6-8 and TRBJ1-6; 10 bases fit TRBD1. Germline V gene data show CDR1 as MNHGY and CDR2 as SAAAGT. The CDR3 is 21 residues long. V lost 7 bases, J lost 8 bases, and 26 bases stayed unmatched. Here the CDR3 DNA reads TGTGCCAGCACTCGGAAGCCTTCCCAGGGAAGGGACAGGGGTCCGGATTCACCCCTCCACTTT. This codes for CASTRKPSQGRDRGPDSPLHF.

The V call is TRBV7-2, the J call TRBJ2-5, with D possibly matching TRBD1 (5 bases). CDR3 length: 13 amino acids. Germline CDR1 is SGHTA and CDR2 is FQGNSA. The ends were cut back, 0 bases at V and 9 bases at J, with 11 bases in the middle. CDR3 protein: CASSLARMGPQYF. For the CDR3, the DNA is TGTGCCAGCAGCTTAGCCCGTATGGGGCCCCAGTACTTC. Filled out from reference TRBV7-2 and TRBJ2-5, the complete variable domain reads GAGVSQSPSNKVTEKGKDVELRCDPISGHTALYWYRQSLGQGLEFLIYFQGNSAPDKSGLPSDRFSAERTGGSVSTLTIQRTQQEDSAVYLCASSLARMGPQYFGPGTRLLVL.